One sample yielded the 22 T cell receptor beta chains listed below, sequenced in a study of blood T cells in healthy people across ages. Using a J-beta primer mix together with a sample-barcoded 5' primer, a second PCR was run for roughly 6 to 12 cycles. TCRdb reprocessed the 5' RACE reads via MiXCR and lists one record per CDR3 protein. The table includes 700,000 to 1,000,000 distinct CDR3 sequences, around 42% detected once. Sequenced: blood. The receptors originated from a man in his fifties or sixties in good health.

The genes are TRBV21-1 and TRBJ1-5. TRBV21-1 is marked as a pseudogene. The CDR3 covers 15 residues. The CDR3 region is CASSKVRQPSQPQHF. The CDR3 DNA follows: TGTGCCAGCAGCAAAGTAAGGCAGCCCAGTCAGCCCCAGCATTTT.

The V call is TRBV5-1, the J call TRBJ2-7; the D gene is possibly TRBD1 (5 bases). In germline, CDR1 is SGHRS, CDR2 YFSETQ. This CDR3 region has 13 residues. Trimming took off 3 bases at V and 4 bases at J, with 11 bases between the two ends. CDR3 sequence reads: CASSSDQGYEQYF. Written as DNA, the CDR3 is TGCGCCAGCAGCTCGGATCAGGGTTACGAGCAGTACTTC.

V usage is TRBV2 and J usage is TRBJ2-1; D perhaps matches TRBD1 (6 bases). V was trimmed by 6 bases and J by 2 bases, leaving 14 bases between them. CDR3 size: 15 residues. From germline, CDR1 is SNHLY and CDR2 FYNNEI. DNA of the CDR3: TGTGCCAGCAGATGGACGGACAGTACCTACAATGAGCAGTTCTTC. Its protein product is CASRWTDSTYNEQFF.

Only one count was recorded for this clonotype. V and J are TRBV2 and TRBJ2-7; TRBD2 matches at 11 bases. Trimming took 2 bases from V and 3 from J; bases not matched to a gene: 0. Germline lookup yields CDR1 SNHLY and CDR2 FYNNEI. The CDR3 covers 14 residues. The CDR3 nucleotides read TGTGCCAGCAGTGAACTAGCGGGGGGCTACGAGCAGTACTTC. As protein: CASSELAGGYEQYF.

This clonotype showed up just a few times. The chain uses TRBV6-6 and TRBJ1-1; the D is unclear. The CDR3 loop spans 16 amino acids. Per germline, CDR1 MNHNY and CDR2 SVGAGI (reference sequence). V dropped 0 bases and J dropped 1 base, with 12 bases sitting between them. CDR3 loop: CASSYSMRDRNTEAFF. The DNA for the CDR3 is TGTGCCAGCAGTTACTCGATGCGGGATCGGAACACTGAAGCTTTCTTT.

This clonotype was seen only a few times. The chain combines TRBV9 with TRBJ2-3; D unclear. The CDR3 consists of 14 residues. The ends were cut back, 0 bases at V and 5 bases at J, with 10 bases in the middle. Germline V gene lookup returns CDR1 SGDLS and CDR2 YYNGEE. CDR3 in amino acids: CASSVAGIGDTQYF. The CDR3 DNA sequence: TGTGCCAGCAGCGTAGCCGGAATAGGAGATACGCAGTATTTT.

This clonotype was counted between two and nine times. The chain combines TRBV4-3 with TRBJ1-4; D remains unclear. The V and J ends lost 0 bases and 7 bases respectively, with 12 bases between them. This CDR3 comprises 15 residues. In germline, CDR1 is LGHNA, CDR2 YSLEER. This CDR3 is CASSQDRGRGEKLFF. In DNA, the CDR3 is TGCGCCAGCAGCCAAGATCGGGGTAGAGGTGAAAAACTGTTTTTT.

This clonotype was detected a few times. J is TRBJ2-7 and V is TRBV20-1, with 13 bases aligning to TRBD2. CDR3 length equals 15 residues. Germline CDR1 and CDR2: DFQATT and SNEGSKA (reference sequence). The trim removed 0 bases at V and 1 base at J, leaving 0 bases unmatched. The CDR3 protein is CSAREGLAGSYEQYF. The CDR3 nucleotides are TGCAGTGCTAGAGAGGGACTAGCGGGGTCCTACGAGCAGTACTTC.

The V and J genes are TRBV30 and TRBJ2-7; tentatively, D is TRBD2 (5 bases). Trimming shortened V by 0 bases and J by 4 bases, and 13 bases separated the two germline ends. The CDR3 covers 14 residues. Germline V gene lookup returns CDR1 GTSNPN and CDR2 SVGIG (reference sequence). The CDR3 sequence is CAWSVEGSGYEQYF. CDR3 DNA sequence: TGTGCCTGGAGTGTTGAGGGTTCTGGGTACGAGCAGTACTTC.

This chain uses TRBV29-1 with TRBJ2-3, with 8 positions matching TRBD1. Trimming removed 6 bases from V and 7 bases from J; junction bases left unmatched: 12. CDR1 and CDR2 (germline): SQVTM, ANQGSEA. This CDR3 has 14 residues. DNA for the CDR3: TGCAGCGTACCCGGGCAGGGGGCGGCCTATACGCAGTATTTT. Translation gives CSVPGQGAAYTQYF.

Only a few counts were recorded for this clonotype. This chain links TRBV20-1 with TRBJ2-1, with TRBD1 matching 8 bases. There are 13 residues in the CDR3. Germline CDR1 and CDR2: DFQATT and SNEGSKA (reference sequence). CDR3 DNA: TGCAGCCTCCTGACAGGGGTGGTAGGTGAGCAGTTCTTC. Encoded protein: CSLLTGVVGEQFF.

The V and J genes are TRBV28 and TRBJ2-7; D possibly uses TRBD1 or TRBD2 (7 bases each). V was pared by 7 bases and J by 3 bases, with 19 bases between. The CDR3 has 15 residues. Germline V CDR1 and CDR2: MDHEN, SYDVKM. The CDR3 is CASIPSPGGGYEQYF. For the CDR3, the DNA is TGTGCCAGCATTCCGTCTCCAGGGGGGGGCTACGAGCAGTACTTC.

On this clonotype: Its ends do not fully match the called genes, so a read error is possible. V gene TRBV7-7 combines with J gene TRBJ2-5, with D perhaps TRBD1 (5 bases). Germline CDR1 reads SSHAT; CDR2 reads FNYEAQ (reference sequence). CDR3 size: 14 residues. The CDR3 DNA reads TGTGCTAGCAACTTAACAGGAAAACAAGAGACCCAGTACTTC. It yields the protein CASNLTGKQETQYF.

V and J are TRBV11-2 and TRBJ2-5; D unresolved. Germline CDR1 reads SGHAT; CDR2 reads FQNNGV. V lost 0 bases, J lost 11 bases, and 13 bases lay in between. The CDR3 is made up of 13 amino acids. In DNA form, the CDR3 reads TGTGCCAGCAGCTTAGAAGGAACACGAGAGCAGTACTTC. Translation gives CASSLEGTREQYF.

The chain uses TRBV9 and TRBJ2-5; 8 positions agree with TRBD1. The J call may be in error: the DNA end matches TRBJ2-1 better. The CDR3 loop spans 15 amino acids. CDR1 SGDLS and CDR2 YYNGEE come from the germline V gene. The CDR3 DNA reads TGTGCCAGCAGCCCCGGGACAGGAACTCAAGAGACCCAGTTCTTC. Encoded protein: CASSPGTGTQETQFF.

This rearrangement joins TRBV3-1 to TRBJ2-7, with 8 bases matching TRBD2. Unmatched junction bases numbered 5, after V lost 2 bases and J lost 2 bases. This CDR3 has 15 residues. The germline V gene encodes CDR1 LGHDT and CDR2 YNNKEL (reference sequence). As DNA, the CDR3 is TGTGCCAGCAGCCAATACAGCGGGAGTACCTACGAGCAGTACTTC. This gives the protein CASSQYSGSTYEQYF.

This clonotype was counted between two and nine times. This rearrangement joins TRBV7-9 to TRBJ2-3; TRBD2 matches 13 bases. V was pared by 5 bases and J by 0 bases, with 5 bases of the junction left unmatched. This CDR3 contains 17 residues. Germline assignment: CDR1 SEHNR and CDR2 FQNEAQ (reference sequence). CDR3 amino acids: CASSPGLAGTSTDTQYF. The CDR3 coding sequence is TGTGCCAGCAGCCCGGGACTAGCGGGAACAAGCACAGATACGCAGTATTTT.

This sequence joins TRBV6-5 and TRBJ1-1, with D maybe TRBD1 (5 bases). Germline-derived CDR1 and CDR2 are MNHEY and SVGAGI. The CDR3 sequence is 13 residues long. Trimming took off 11 bases at V and 2 bases at J, with 15 bases between the two ends. The CDR3 region is CASKPDRNTEAFF. CDR3 nucleotide sequence: TGTGCCTCAAAGCCCGACAGAAACACTGAAGCTTTCTTT.

Ten or more counts support this clonotype. The chain has TRBV6-5 and TRBJ2-1; TRBD2 aligns across 10 bases. V was pared by 2 bases and J by 5 bases, with 6 bases of the junction left unmatched. The CDR3 covers 16 residues. The germline CDR1 and CDR2 sequences are MNHEY and SVGAGI. The CDR3 DNA reads TGTGCCAGCAGTTACCGTGGTAGCGGGGGGCACAATGAGCAGTTCTTC. This encodes CASSYRGSGGHNEQFF.

This clonotype was counted only a few times. The gene calls are TRBV21-1 and TRBJ2-5; the table's TRBD1 call for D was not verified on the DNA. TRBV21-1 is a listed pseudogene. The length of the CDR3 is 17 residues. CDR3: CASSKSPRAGGMETQYF. CDR3 in DNA: TGTGCCAGCAGCAAAAGCCCCAGGGCGGGGGGCATGGAGACCCAGTACTTC.

The gene calls are TRBV20-1 and TRBJ2-3; D ambiguous. V was clipped by 6 bases and J by 3 bases, with 13 bases between them. Germline V gene data show CDR1 as DFQATT and CDR2 as SNEGSKA (reference sequence). The CDR3 covers 13 residues. CDR3 coding DNA: TGCAGTGCCCTCCTGACTGGTACAGATACGCAGTATTTT. Translating gives CSALLTGTDTQYF.

The genes are TRBV6-5 and TRBJ2-7; D perhaps matches TRBD1 (6 bases). Trimming cost V 2 bases and J 2 bases, with 13 bases left between them. This CDR3 contains 15 residues. Per the germline V gene, CDR1 is MNHEY and CDR2 is SVGAGI. The CDR3 nucleotides are TGTGCCAGCAGTTACGGGACACCTAGGACCTACGAGCAGTACTTC. It codes for CASSYGTPRTYEQYF.